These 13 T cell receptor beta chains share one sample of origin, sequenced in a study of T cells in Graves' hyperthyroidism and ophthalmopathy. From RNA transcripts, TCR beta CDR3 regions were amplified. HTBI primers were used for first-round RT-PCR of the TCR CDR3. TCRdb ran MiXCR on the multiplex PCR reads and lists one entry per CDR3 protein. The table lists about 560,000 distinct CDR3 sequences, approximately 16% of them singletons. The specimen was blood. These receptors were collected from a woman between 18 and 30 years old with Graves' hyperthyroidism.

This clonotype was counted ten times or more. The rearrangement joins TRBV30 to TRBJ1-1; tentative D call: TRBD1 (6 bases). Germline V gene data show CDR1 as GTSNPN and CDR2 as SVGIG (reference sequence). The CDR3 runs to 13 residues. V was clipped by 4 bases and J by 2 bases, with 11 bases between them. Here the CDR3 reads CAWNQDSNTEAFF. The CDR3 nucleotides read TGTGCCTGGAACCAGGACAGCAACACTGAAGCTTTCTTT.

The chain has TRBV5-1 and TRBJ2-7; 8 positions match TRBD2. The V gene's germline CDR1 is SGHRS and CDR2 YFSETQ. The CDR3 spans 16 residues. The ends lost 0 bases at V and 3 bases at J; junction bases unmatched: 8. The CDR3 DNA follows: TGCGCCAGCAGCTTGGCCTTCGGCGGGAGGCTCTACGAGCAGTACTTC. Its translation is CASSLAFGGRLYEQYF.

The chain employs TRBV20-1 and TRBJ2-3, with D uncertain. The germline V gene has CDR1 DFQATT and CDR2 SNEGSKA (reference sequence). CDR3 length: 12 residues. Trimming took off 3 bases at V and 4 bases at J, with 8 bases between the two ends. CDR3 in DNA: TGCAGTGCTAGTATTAGCTCAGATACGCAGTATTTT. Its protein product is CSASISSDTQYF.

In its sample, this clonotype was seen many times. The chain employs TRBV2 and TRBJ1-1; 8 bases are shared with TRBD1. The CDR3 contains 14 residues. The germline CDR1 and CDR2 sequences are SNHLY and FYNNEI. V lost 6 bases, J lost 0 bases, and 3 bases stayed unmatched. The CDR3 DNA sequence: TGTGCCAGCAGAGCCAGGGGGCTGAACACTGAAGCTTTCTTT. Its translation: CASRARGLNTEAFF.

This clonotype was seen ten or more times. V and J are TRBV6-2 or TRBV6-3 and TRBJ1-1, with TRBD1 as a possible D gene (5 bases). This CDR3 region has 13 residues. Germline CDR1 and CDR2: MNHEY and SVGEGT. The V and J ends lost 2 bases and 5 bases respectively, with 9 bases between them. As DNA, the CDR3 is TGTGCCAGCAGTTACGTGTGGGGGACTGAAGCTTTCTTT. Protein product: CASSYVWGTEAFF.

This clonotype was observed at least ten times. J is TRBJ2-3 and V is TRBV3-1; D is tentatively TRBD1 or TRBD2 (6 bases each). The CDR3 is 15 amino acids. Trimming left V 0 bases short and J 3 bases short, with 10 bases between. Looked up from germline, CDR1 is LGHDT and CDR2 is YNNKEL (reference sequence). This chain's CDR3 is CASSQDRGTTDTQYF. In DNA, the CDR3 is TGTGCCAGCAGCCAAGACCGCGGGACAACAGATACGCAGTATTTT.

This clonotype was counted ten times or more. CDR3 region: CASSYEGGLNTEAFF. DNA of the CDR3: TGTGCCAGCAGTTACGAAGGGGGCTTGAACACTGAAGCTTTCTTT. V is TRBV6-1 and J is TRBJ1-1, with 7 bases identical to TRBD1. V shed 5 bases and J 0 bases; nucleotides not matched to a gene: 6. Germline-derived CDR1 and CDR2 are MNHNS and SASEGT. The CDR3 is 15 residues long.

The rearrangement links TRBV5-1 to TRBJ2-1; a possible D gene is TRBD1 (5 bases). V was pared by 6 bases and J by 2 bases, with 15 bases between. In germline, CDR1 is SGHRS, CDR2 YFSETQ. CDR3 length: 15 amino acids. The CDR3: CASMHRRSAYNEQFF. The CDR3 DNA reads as TGCGCCAGCATGCACAGGAGAAGTGCCTACAATGAGCAGTTCTTC. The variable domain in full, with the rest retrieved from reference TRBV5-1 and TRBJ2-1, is KAGVTQTPRYLIKTRGQQVTLSCSPISGHRSVSWYQQTPGQGLQFLFEYFSETQRNKGNFPGRFSGRQFSNSRSEMNVSTLELGDSALYLCASMHRRSAYNEQFFGPGTRLTVL.

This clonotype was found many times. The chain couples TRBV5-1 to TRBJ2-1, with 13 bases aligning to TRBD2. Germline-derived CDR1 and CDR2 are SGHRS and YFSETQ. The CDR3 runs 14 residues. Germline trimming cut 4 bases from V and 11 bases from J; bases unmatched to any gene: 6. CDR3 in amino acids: CASSPGLAGVQQFF. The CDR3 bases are TGCGCCAGCAGCCCCGGACTAGCGGGAGTTCAGCAGTTCTTC. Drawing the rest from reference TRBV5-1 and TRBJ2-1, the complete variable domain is KAGVTQTPRYLIKTRGQQVTLSCSPISGHRSVSWYQQTPGQGLQFLFEYFSETQRNKGNFPGRFSGRQFSNSRSEMNVSTLELGDSALYLCASSPGLAGVQQFFGPGTRLTVL.

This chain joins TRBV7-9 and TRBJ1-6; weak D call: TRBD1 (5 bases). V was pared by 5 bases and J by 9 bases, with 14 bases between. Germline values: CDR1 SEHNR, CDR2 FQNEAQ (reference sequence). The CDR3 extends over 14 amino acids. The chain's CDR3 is CASSTGGWGSPLHF. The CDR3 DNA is TGTGCCAGCAGCACCGGGGGGTGGGGTTCACCCCTCCACTTT.

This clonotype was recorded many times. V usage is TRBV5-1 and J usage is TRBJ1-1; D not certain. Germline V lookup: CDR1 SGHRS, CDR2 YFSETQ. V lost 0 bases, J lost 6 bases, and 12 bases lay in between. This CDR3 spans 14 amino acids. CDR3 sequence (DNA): TGCGCCAGCAGCTTGGCCGAAGGGCCACCTGAAGCTTTCTTT. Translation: CASSLAEGPPEAFF.

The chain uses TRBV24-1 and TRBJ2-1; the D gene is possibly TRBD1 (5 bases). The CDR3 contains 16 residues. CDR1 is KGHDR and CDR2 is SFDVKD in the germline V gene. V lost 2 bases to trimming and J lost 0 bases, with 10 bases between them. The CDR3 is CATSDSQGSSYNEQFF. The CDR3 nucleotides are TGTGCCACCAGTGATTCGCAGGGAAGCTCCTACAATGAGCAGTTCTTC.

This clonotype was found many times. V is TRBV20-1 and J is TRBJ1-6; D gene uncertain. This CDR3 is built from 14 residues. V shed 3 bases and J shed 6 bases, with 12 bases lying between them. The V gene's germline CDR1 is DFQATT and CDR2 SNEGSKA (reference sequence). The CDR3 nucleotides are TGCAGTGCTAGTCAGATAAACGGTAATTCACCCCTCCACTTT. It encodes CSASQINGNSPLHF.